The sequence of this T cell receptor beta chain was determined in a study of T cell responses to AZD1222 COVID-19 vaccine. Broader study findings: Regions 160-218 and 743-854 held dominance among vaccine-associated CD4 TCRs, which spanned spike. Donors in the cohort were predominantly white British and more often female, and clonal diversity was possibly underestimated.

Turning to this clone: Antigen unknown.

Profiled with immunoSEQ multiplex PCR; TCRdb holds only in-frame clones, not every one. Among 140,000 or so clones listed, 70% to 90% were seen once. Trimming cost V 0 bases and J 6 bases, with 8 bases left between them. This CDR3 contains 14 residues. Germline lookup yields CDR1 SGHAT and CDR2 FQNNGV. Second-dose schedules of about 4 or about 12 weeks were combined. The chain recombines TRBV11-2 with TRBJ2-2; D remains unclear. The sequenced sample was peripheral blood, obtained 28 days after the second AZD1222 dose. The TCR sequence derives from an adult who received the AZD1222 COVID-19 vaccine. DNA for the CDR3: TGTGCCAGCAGCTTAGATTTCCTGGCCGGGGAGCTGTTTTTT. Translated, it gives CASSLDFLAGELFF. Supplemented by reference TRBV11-2 and TRBJ2-2, the full variable domain reads EAGVAQSPRYKIIEKRQSVAFWCNPISGHATLYWYQQILGQGPKLLIQFQNNGVVDDSQLPKDRFSAERLKGVDSTLKIQPAKLEDSAVYLCASSLDFLAGELFFGEGSRLTVL.